The 30 T cell receptor beta chains below come from one sample, sequenced in a study of metastatic and nonmetastatic thyroid tumors. Prior to thyroid surgery, none of the patients had received any treatment. With MiXCR, TCRdb called clones anew from the PCR reads. The table includes 30,000 or so clones, more than 20% detected once. Sequencing was carried out using blood. The origin of the receptors is a female donor with papillary thyroid cancer or a benign thyroid nodule (not recorded which). Some clones in this sample may be carry-over from other donors' samples.

The J gene is TRBJ1-2, the V gene TRBV10-3, with TRBD1 matching 7 bases. This CDR3 region has 13 residues. The V gene's germline CDR1 is ENHRY and CDR2 SYGVKD. The junction had 10 bases not matched to a gene; V was cut back by 10 bases and J by 5 bases. The CDR3 protein is CATAGGSPYGYTF. CDR3 coding DNA: TGTGCCACGGCAGGGGGGTCCCCTTATGGCTACACCTTC.

This clone showed up just once. A much larger clone lies one base from this, so it may be a read error. The gene calls are TRBV4-2 and TRBJ2-2; 15 positions match TRBD2. V dropped 4 bases and J dropped 5; count of bases not matched to a gene: 5. The CDR3 has 17 residues. Germline-derived CDR1 and CDR2 are LGHNA and YNFKEQ. The CDR3: CASSRGLAGGGTGELFF. Written as DNA, the CDR3 is TGTGCCAGCAGCCGGGGACTAGCGGGAGGAGGTACCGGGGAGCTGTTTTTT.

A note on this clone: With a much larger clone just one base away, this may be a read error. The chain links TRBV29-1 to TRBJ2-3; D unresolved. V lost 6 bases and J 0 bases, leaving 7 bases between the germline ends. CDR1 SQVTM and CDR2 ANQGSEA come from the germline V gene. CDR3 length: 12 amino acids. The CDR3 loop reads CSVTDSTDTQYF. The CDR3 DNA sequence: TGCAGCGTGACGGACAGCACAGATACGCAGTATTTT.

Many counts were recorded for this clone. The V and J genes are TRBV5-1 and TRBJ2-5, with TRBD2 matching over 9 bases. Germline lookup yields CDR1 SGHRS and CDR2 YFSETQ. With V trimmed by 1 base and J by 3 bases, 1 base remained unmatched. CDR3 size: 14 residues. CDR3 amino acids: CASSLRLAEETQYF. The CDR3 nucleotides read TGCGCCAGCAGCTTGAGACTAGCGGAAGAGACCCAGTACTTC.

This clone was seen repeatedly, ten times or more. The genes are TRBV7-9 and TRBJ2-7; TRBD1 agrees at 9 bases. CDR1 is SEHNR, CDR2 FQNEAQ, per germline (reference sequence). V dropped 5 bases and J dropped 5; count of bases not matched to a gene: 10. This CDR3 spans 15 amino acids. The CDR3 is CASSPQTGGLHEQYF. As DNA, the CDR3 is TGTGCCAGCAGCCCCCAGACAGGGGGACTCCACGAGCAGTACTTC.

There are many counts of this clone. This may be a read error, as it is one base from a much larger clone. The sample has other DNA sequences that encode this CDR3 too. The rearrangement joins TRBV20-1 to TRBJ2-5; D unresolved. Germline V CDR1 and CDR2: DFQATT, SNEGSKA (reference sequence). There are 11 residues in the CDR3. Trimming took off 4 bases at V and 5 bases at J, with 8 bases between the two ends. The CDR3 here is CSATLHETQYF. In nucleotides, the CDR3 is TGCAGTGCTACGCTCCACGAGACCCAGTACTTC.

Ten or more counts support this clone. The chain employs TRBV28 and TRBJ1-1; D may be TRBD1 (6 bases). In germline, CDR1 is MDHEN, CDR2 SYDVKM. V was shortened by 11 bases and J by 0 bases, with 16 bases between the two germline ends. This CDR3 region has 14 residues. DNA for the CDR3: TGTGCCGTACAGGGTCCGTTCATGAACACTGAAGCTTTCTTT. This translates into CAVQGPFMNTEAFF. The variable domain in full, completed from reference TRBV28 and TRBJ1-1, reads DVKVTQSSRYLVKRTGEKVFLECVQDMDHENMFWYRQDPGLGLRLIYFSYDVKMKEKGDIPEGYSVSREKKERFSLILESASTNQTSMYLCAVQGPFMNTEAFFGQGTRLTVV.

Ten or more counts support this clone. The J gene is TRBJ2-1, the V gene TRBV5-1; TRBD2 agrees at 11 bases. Trimming cost V 3 bases and J 10 bases; bases outside gene matches: 9. This CDR3 contains 15 residues. Germline-derived CDR1 and CDR2 are SGHRS and YFSETQ. In DNA, the CDR3 is TGCGCCAGCAGCTCACTAGCGGGGGTAGAAAGCGAGCAGTTCTTC. Translation gives CASSSLAGVESEQFF.

This clone was seen ten or more times. This chain joins TRBV6-1 and TRBJ2-7; 8 bases are a match to TRBD1. V lost 2 bases, J lost 6 bases, and 9 bases stayed unmatched. Germline V gene data show CDR1 as MNHNS and CDR2 as SASEGT. This CDR3 has 15 residues. The CDR3 here is CASSEPPRDRGEQYF. The CDR3, as DNA: TGTGCCAGCAGTGAACCCCCCCGAGACAGGGGCGAGCAGTACTTC.

The sample holds many counts of this clone. The genes are TRBV3-1 and TRBJ2-3, with 9 bases matching TRBD2. Germline assignment: CDR1 LGHDT and CDR2 YNNKEL (reference sequence). J was trimmed by 0 bases and V by 2 bases; bases with no gene match: 3. This CDR3 has 16 residues. This chain's CDR3 is CASSQLTSGSTDTQYF. In nucleotides, the CDR3 is TGTGCCAGCAGCCAACTGACTAGCGGTAGCACAGATACGCAGTATTTT.

This clone was recorded at least ten times. V is TRBV4-3 and J is TRBJ1-1, with no clear D. This CDR3 has 14 amino acids. V lost 0 bases to trimming and J lost 4 bases, with 9 bases between them. Germline V gives CDR1 LGHNA, CDR2 YSLEER. The CDR3 nucleotides are TGCGCCAGCAGCCAAGAAGACGGGTCCACTGAAGCTTTCTTT. Translating gives CASSQEDGSTEAFF.

The chain carries TRBV7-3 and TRBJ2-3; D is possibly TRBD2 (5 bases). Trimming took 1 base from V and 5 from J, leaving 13 bases between them. The CDR3 loop spans 15 amino acids. Germline V lookup: CDR1 SGHTA, CDR2 FQGTGA. Here the CDR3 DNA reads TGTGCCAGCAGCTTAAATGTGGGAGTCCAAGATACGCAGTATTTT. It specifies CASSLNVGVQDTQYF.

This clone was observed at least ten times. The chain joins TRBV2 to TRBJ2-5; no definite D call. Deletions cut 2 bases from V and 10 bases from J, with 11 bases between. Germline CDR1 SNHLY, CDR2 FYNNEI. This CDR3 has 12 residues. CDR3: CASSESPQIQYF. The CDR3 bases are TGTGCCAGCAGTGAAAGCCCGCAAATCCAGTACTTC.

This clone was recorded at least ten times. The chain uses TRBV4-2 and TRBJ2-5; 10 bases align to TRBD1. The CDR3 extends over 15 amino acids. J gave up 3 bases and V 4 bases, and 5 bases lay outside the gene matches. Germline V CDR1 and CDR2: LGHNA, YNFKEQ. The CDR3 here is CASSPMTGGEETQYF. The CDR3 DNA reads TGTGCCAGCAGCCCAATGACAGGGGGCGAAGAGACCCAGTACTTC.

In this sample, this clone turned up a few times. This rearrangement joins TRBV6-5 to TRBJ2-6; 7 bases agree with TRBD2. There are 16 residues in the CDR3. Germline lookup yields CDR1 MNHEY and CDR2 SVGAGI. With 1 base clipped from V and 0 bases from J, the junction kept 0 bases outside the gene matches. In DNA form, the CDR3 reads TGTGCCAGCAGTTACTGGGGGGGCTCTGGGGCCAACGTCCTGACTTTC. It is translated as CASSYWGGSGANVLTF.

Within the sample, this clone is medium-sized. The CDR3 sequence is CASSWATSGSLGNEQFF. The CDR3 bases are TGTGCCAGCAGTTGGGCGACTAGCGGGAGCTTGGGCAATGAGCAGTTCTTC. The chain carries TRBV6-2 or TRBV6-3 and TRBJ2-1, with 12 bases lining up with TRBD2. The ends lost 4 bases at V and 6 bases at J; junction bases unmatched: 10. This CDR3 contains 17 residues. Germline loops: CDR1 MNHEY, CDR2 SVGEGT.

This clone showed up just a few times. V usage is TRBV27 and J usage is TRBJ2-2; tentative D call: TRBD1 (6 bases). The CDR3 is made up of 15 amino acids. Trimming stripped 0 bases from V and 3 bases from J, with 8 bases between. CDR1 and CDR2 (germline): MNHEY, SMNVEV (reference sequence). The CDR3 DNA reads as TGTGCCAGCAGTTTATCGTGGACAGACACCGGGGAGCTGTTTTTT. Translated, it gives CASSLSWTDTGELFF.

The chain carries TRBV19 and TRBJ2-2; D assignment may be TRBD1 or TRBD2 (5 bases each). The CDR3 consists of 14 residues. Germline CDR1 reads LNHDA; CDR2 reads SQIVND (reference sequence). Trimming cost V 3 bases and J 2 bases, with 7 bases left between them. The CDR3 region has the DNA TGTGCCAGTAGTATTCGGGACAACACCGGGGAGCTGTTTTTT. Translation gives CASSIRDNTGELFF. The full variable domain, with the rest looked up from reference TRBV19 and TRBJ2-2, is DGGITQSPKYLFRKEGQNVTLSCEQNLNHDAMYWYRQDPGQGLRLIYYSQIVNDFQKGDIAEGYSVSREKKESFPLTVTSAQKNPTAFYLCASSIRDNTGELFFGEGSRLTVL.

There are many counts of this clone. The chain recombines TRBV4-3 with TRBJ2-2, with D hard to call. CDR3 length equals 14 residues. Trimming left V 1 base short and J 4 bases short, with 7 bases between. Germline lookup yields CDR1 LGHNA and CDR2 YSLEER. CDR3 loop: CASSQGTTTGELFF. The CDR3 DNA reads TGCGCCAGCAGCCAAGGGACGACCACCGGGGAGCTGTTTTTT.

This clone was counted many times. This CDR3 reads CSARDGSGRDYEQFF. The CDR3 region has the DNA TGCAGTGCTAGAGATGGTAGCGGGAGGGACTATGAGCAGTTCTTC. The rearrangement links TRBV20-1 to TRBJ2-1; 11 bases align to TRBD2. Germline loops: CDR1 DFQATT, CDR2 SNEGSKA (reference sequence). J was trimmed by 8 bases and V by 0 bases; bases with no gene match: 6. The CDR3 consists of 15 residues.

This clone was seen ten or more times. The chain is built from TRBV11-2 and TRBJ2-1, with D hard to call. CDR3 size: 15 residues. V gave up 5 bases and J gave up 2 bases, with 13 bases separating them. Germline V lookup: CDR1 SGHAT, CDR2 FQNNGV. CDR3 sequence (DNA): TGTGCCAGCAGCCGTTACGCCGGTGCCTACAATGAGCAGTTCTTC. It yields the protein CASSRYAGAYNEQFF.

The chain recombines TRBV28 with TRBJ1-1, with TRBD1 matching 11 bases. Losses at the gene ends were 6 bases for V and 5 bases for J; bases not matched to a gene: 8. CDR3 length equals 15 residues. The germline V gene encodes CDR1 MDHEN and CDR2 SYDVKM. The CDR3 sequence: CASRPAGTGGTEAFF. CDR3 DNA sequence: TGTGCCAGCAGACCAGCCGGGACAGGGGGGACTGAAGCTTTCTTT. The full variable domain, rest sourced from reference TRBV28 and TRBJ1-1, is DVKVTQSSRYLVKRTGEKVFLECVQDMDHENMFWYRQDPGLGLRLIYFSYDVKMKEKGDIPEGYSVSREKKERFSLILESASTNQTSMYLCASRPAGTGGTEAFFGQGTRLTVV.

This clone was seen at least ten times. The rearrangement joins TRBV2 to TRBJ1-5, with 10 positions matching TRBD1. The CDR3 is 13 amino acids. Germline loops: CDR1 SNHLY, CDR2 FYNNEI. Trimming removed 6 bases from V and 6 bases from J; junction bases left unmatched: 2. CDR3 protein: CASRGTGAQPQHF. For the CDR3, the DNA is TGTGCCAGCAGAGGGACAGGGGCTCAGCCCCAGCATTTT.

This clone was counted at least ten times. The V call is TRBV20-1, the J call TRBJ1-5; no clear D. The CDR3 runs 12 residues. Germline V gene data show CDR1 as DFQATT and CDR2 as SNEGSKA (reference sequence). Trimming took off 7 bases at V and 6 bases at J, with 13 bases between the two ends. The CDR3 coding sequence is TGCAGTGTTGGTCGATTGGGTCAGCCCCAGCATTTT. Encoded protein: CSVGRLGQPQHF.

In its sample, this clone was seen many times. V gene TRBV28 combines with J gene TRBJ2-1; D remains unclear. V dropped 6 bases and J dropped 9 bases, with 15 bases sitting between them. The CDR3 totals 13 residues. The V gene's germline CDR1 is MDHEN and CDR2 SYDVKM. The CDR3 protein is CASSVDQLGEQFF. CDR3 in DNA: TGTGCCAGCAGCGTGGATCAGTTGGGTGAGCAGTTCTTC.

This clone was detected ten times or more. The CDR3 DNA reads as TGCGCCAGCAGCTCCGGGACCATAAATCAGCCCCAGCATTTT. This encodes CASSSGTINQPQHF. This rearrangement joins TRBV5-1 to TRBJ1-5; D may be TRBD1 (5 bases). The germline CDR1 and CDR2 sequences are SGHRS and YFSETQ. Deletions cut 3 bases from V and 4 bases from J, with 11 bases between. The CDR3 is 14 residues long.

This clone came up many times. This chain connects TRBV5-4 to TRBJ2-5; D is possibly TRBD2 (6 bases). The CDR3 loop spans 14 amino acids. V was shortened by 4 bases and J by 5 bases, with 15 bases between the two germline ends. CDR1 and CDR2 (germline): SGHNT, YYREEE (reference sequence). CDR3 coding DNA: TGTGCCAGCAGCACCGGGATCCGGGGGGAGACCCAGTACTTC. This codes for CASSTGIRGETQYF.

This clone was detected ten times or more. J is TRBJ2-2 and V is TRBV28; 10 bases agree with TRBD2. The germline gives CDR1 MDHEN, CDR2 SYDVKM. Trimming at V came to 6 bases and at J to 4 bases, leaving 5 bases not matched to a gene. The CDR3 is 15 amino acids. CDR3 in DNA: TGTGCCAGCAGGAAACTAGCGGGGAGCACCGGGGAGCTGTTTTTT. Its protein product is CASRKLAGSTGELFF.

This clone was counted many times. One base away lies a much larger clone, so this may be a sequencing read error. This rearrangement joins TRBV27 to TRBJ2-1; D gene unclear. The CDR3 sequence is 14 residues long. CDR1 MNHEY and CDR2 SMNVEV come from the germline V gene (reference sequence). V was clipped by 6 bases and J by 5 bases, with 14 bases between them. DNA for the CDR3: TGTGCCAGCAGCTTAGCTAGACTCGACAATGAGCAGTTCTTC. It translates to CASSLARLDNEQFF.

This clone was detected many times. The chain has TRBV5-1 and TRBJ1-4, with D possibly TRBD1 on 6 matching bases. CDR1 SGHRS and CDR2 YFSETQ come from the germline V gene. This CDR3 is built from 14 residues. The V end lost 4 bases, the J end lost 8 bases, and 15 bases lay between the germline ends. CDR3 nucleotides: TGCGCCAGCAGCCAGGGGACGTTAAAAGAAAAACTGTTTTTT. Protein product: CASSQGTLKEKLFF.